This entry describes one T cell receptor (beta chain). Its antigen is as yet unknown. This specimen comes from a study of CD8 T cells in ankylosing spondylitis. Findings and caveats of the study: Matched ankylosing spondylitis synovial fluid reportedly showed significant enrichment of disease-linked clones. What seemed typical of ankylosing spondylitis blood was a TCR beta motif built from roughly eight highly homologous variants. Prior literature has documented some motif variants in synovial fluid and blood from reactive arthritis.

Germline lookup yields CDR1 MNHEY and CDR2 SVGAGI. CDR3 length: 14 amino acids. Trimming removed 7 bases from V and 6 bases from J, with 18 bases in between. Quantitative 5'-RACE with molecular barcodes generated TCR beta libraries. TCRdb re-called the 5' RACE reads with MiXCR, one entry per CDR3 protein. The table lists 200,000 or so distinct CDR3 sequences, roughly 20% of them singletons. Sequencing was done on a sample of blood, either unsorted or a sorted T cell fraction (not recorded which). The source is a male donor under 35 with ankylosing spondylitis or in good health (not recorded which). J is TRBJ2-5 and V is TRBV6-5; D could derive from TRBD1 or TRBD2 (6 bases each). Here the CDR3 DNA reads TGTGCCAGCACACTGAGGAGGGGGACCAAGACCCAGTACTTC. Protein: CASTLRRGTKTQYF.